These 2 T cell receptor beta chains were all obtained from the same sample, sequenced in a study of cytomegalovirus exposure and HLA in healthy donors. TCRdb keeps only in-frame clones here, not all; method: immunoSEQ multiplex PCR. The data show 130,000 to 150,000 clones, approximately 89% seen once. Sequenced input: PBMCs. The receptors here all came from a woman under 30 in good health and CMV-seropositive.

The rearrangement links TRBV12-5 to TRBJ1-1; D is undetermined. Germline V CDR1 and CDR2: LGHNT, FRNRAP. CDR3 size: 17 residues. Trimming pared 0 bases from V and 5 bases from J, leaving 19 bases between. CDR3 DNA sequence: TGTGCTAGTGGTTTGGTAGGTGGCGGGGTAGGAGGTACTGAAGCTTTCTTT. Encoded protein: CASGLVGGGVGGTEAFF.

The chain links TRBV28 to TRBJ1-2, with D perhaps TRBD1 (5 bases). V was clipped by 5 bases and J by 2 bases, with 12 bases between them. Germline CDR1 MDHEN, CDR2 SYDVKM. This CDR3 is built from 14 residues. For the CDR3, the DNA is TGTGCCAGCAGTCCTTCGGCAGGGAACTATGGCTACACCTTC. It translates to CASSPSAGNYGYTF.